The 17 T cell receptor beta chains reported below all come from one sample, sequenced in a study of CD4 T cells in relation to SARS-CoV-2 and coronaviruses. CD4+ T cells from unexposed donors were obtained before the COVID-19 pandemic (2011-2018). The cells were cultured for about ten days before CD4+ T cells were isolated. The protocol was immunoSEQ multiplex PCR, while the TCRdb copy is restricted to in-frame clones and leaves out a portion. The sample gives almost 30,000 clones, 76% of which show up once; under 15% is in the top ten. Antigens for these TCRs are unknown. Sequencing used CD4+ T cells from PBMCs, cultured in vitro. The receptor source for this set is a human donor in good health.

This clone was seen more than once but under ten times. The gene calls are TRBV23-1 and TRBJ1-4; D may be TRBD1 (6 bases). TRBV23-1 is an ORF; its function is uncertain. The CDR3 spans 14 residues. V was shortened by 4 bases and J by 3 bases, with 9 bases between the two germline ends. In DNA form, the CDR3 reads TGCGCCAGCAGTCTTAGACAGGCTAATGAAAAACTGTTTTTT. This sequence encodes CASSLRQANEKLFF.

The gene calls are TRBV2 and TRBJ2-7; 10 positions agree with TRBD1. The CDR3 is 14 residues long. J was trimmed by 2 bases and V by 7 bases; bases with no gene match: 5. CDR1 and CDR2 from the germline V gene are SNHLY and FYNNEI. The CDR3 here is CASNGQGGPYEQYF. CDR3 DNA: TGTGCCAGCAATGGACAGGGGGGCCCCTACGAGCAGTACTTC.

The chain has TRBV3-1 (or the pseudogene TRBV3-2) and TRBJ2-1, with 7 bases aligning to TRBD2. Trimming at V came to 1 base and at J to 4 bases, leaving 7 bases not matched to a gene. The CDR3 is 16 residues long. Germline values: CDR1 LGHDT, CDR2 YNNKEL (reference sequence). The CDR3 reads CASSQVLREEYNEQFF. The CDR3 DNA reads TGTGCCAGCAGCCAAGTTTTACGGGAGGAATACAATGAGCAGTTCTTC.

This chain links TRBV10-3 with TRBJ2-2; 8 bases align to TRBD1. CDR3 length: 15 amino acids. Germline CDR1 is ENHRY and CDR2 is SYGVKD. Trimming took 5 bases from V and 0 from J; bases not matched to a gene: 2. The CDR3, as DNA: TGTGCCATCAGTCTCAGGGGGCCGAACACCGGGGAGCTGTTTTTT. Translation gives CAISLRGPNTGELFF.

CDR3: CASSAGTGDEQYF. The DNA of the CDR3 is TGTGCCAGCTCGGCCGGGACAGGGGACGAGCAGTACTTC. The gene calls are TRBV18 and TRBJ2-7, with 10 bases fitting TRBD1. Per the germline V gene, CDR1 is KGHSH and CDR2 is LQKENI. The CDR3 is 13 residues long. J gave up 5 bases and V 6 bases, and 4 bases lay outside the gene matches.

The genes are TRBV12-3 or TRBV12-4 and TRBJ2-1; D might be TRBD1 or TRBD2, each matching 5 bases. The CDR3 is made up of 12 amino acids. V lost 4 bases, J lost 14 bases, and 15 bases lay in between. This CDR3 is CASSYGSGSKFF. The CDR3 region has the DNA TGTGCCAGCAGTTATGGGTCAGGGAGTAAGTTCTTC.

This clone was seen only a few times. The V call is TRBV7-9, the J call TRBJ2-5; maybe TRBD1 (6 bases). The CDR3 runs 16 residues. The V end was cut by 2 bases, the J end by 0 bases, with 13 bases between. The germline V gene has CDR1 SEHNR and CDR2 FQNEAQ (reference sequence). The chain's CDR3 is CASSLITGRYQETQYF. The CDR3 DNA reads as TGTGCCAGCAGCTTAATAACAGGGCGGTACCAAGAGACCCAGTACTTC.

CDR3 sequence reads: CASSVAQAGELFF. The CDR3 DNA reads TGTGCCAGCAGCGTAGCGCAGGCCGGGGAGCTGTTTTTT. The chain has TRBV9 and TRBJ2-2, with D unresolved. Germline V lookup: CDR1 SGDLS, CDR2 YYNGEE. V lost 0 bases to trimming and J lost 6 bases, with 6 bases between them. This CDR3 comprises 13 residues.

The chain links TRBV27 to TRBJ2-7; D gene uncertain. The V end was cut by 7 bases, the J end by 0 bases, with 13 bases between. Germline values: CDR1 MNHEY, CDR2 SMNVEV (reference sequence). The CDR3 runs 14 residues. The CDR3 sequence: CASKAGGGSYEQYF. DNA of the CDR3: TGTGCCAGCAAGGCAGGTGGCGGCTCCTACGAGCAGTACTTC.

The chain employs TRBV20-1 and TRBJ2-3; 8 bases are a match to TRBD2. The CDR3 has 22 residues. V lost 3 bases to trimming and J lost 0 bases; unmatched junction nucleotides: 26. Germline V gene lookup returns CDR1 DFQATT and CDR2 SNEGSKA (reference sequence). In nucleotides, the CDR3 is TGCAGTGCTAGTGGGTCGCCGGGGGGGCGGGTTCCCCAAGCTACTAGCACAGATACGCAGTATTTT. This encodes CSASGSPGGRVPQATSTDTQYF.

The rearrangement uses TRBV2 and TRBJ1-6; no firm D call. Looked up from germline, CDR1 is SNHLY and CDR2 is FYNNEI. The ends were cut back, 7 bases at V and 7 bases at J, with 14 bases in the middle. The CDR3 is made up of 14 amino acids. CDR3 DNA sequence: TGTGCCAGCACCCGGCCCGGGGAAAATTCACCCCTCCACTTT. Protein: CASTRPGENSPLHF.

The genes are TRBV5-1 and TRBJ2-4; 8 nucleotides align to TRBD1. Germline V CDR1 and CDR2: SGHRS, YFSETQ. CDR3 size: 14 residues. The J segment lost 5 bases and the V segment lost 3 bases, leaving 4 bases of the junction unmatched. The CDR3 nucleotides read TGCGCCAGCAGCTCGCAGACAGGGGAAAACATTCAGTACTTC. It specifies CASSSQTGENIQYF.

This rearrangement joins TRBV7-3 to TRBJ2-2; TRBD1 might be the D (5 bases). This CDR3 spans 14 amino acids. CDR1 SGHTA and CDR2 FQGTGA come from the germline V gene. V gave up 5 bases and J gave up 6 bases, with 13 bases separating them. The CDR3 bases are TGTGCCAGCAGCCTCCAAGGGGTTTCCGGGGAGCTGTTTTTT. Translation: CASSLQGVSGELFF.

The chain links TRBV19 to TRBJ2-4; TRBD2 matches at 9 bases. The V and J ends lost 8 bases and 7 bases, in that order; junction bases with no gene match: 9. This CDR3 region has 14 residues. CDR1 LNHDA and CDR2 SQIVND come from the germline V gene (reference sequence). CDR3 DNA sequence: TGTGCCAGTGGTAGCGGGGGTGGGGGGAACATTCAGTACTTC. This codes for CASGSGGGGNIQYF.

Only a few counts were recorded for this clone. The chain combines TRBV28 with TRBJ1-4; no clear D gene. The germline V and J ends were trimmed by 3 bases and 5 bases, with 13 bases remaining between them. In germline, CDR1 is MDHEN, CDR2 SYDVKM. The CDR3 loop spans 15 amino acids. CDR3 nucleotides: TGTGCCAGCAGTTTTCTGGCAAACACGAATGAAAAACTGTTTTTT. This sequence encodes CASSFLANTNEKLFF.

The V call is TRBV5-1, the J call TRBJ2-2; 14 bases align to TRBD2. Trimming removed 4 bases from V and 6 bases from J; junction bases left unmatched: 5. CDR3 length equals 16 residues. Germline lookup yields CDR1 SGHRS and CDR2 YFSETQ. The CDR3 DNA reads TGCGCCAGCAGCCAGACTAGCGGGAGGGCCTCCGGGGAGCTGTTTTTT. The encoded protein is CASSQTSGRASGELFF.

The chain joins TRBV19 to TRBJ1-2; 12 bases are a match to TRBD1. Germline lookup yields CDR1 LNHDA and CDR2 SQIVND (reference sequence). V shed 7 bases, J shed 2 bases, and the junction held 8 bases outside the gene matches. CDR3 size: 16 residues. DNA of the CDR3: TGTGCCAGTAACTCGGGACAGGGGGCCCCAAACTATGGCTACACCTTC. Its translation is CASNSGQGAPNYGYTF. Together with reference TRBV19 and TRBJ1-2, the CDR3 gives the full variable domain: DGGITQSPKYLFRKEGQNVTLSCEQNLNHDAMYWYRQDPGQGLRLIYYSQIVNDFQKGDIAEGYSVSREKKESFPLTVTSAQKNPTAFYLCASNSGQGAPNYGYTFGSGTRLTVV.